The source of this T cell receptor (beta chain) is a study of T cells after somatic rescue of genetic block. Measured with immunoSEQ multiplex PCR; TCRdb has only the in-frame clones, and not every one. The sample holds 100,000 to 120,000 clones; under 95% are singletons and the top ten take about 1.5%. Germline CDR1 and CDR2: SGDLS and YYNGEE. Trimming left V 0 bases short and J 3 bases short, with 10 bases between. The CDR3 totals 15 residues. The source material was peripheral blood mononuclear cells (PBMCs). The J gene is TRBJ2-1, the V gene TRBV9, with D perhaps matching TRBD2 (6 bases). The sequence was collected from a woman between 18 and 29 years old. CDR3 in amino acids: CASSVAGGYYNEQFF. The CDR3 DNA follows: TGTGCCAGCAGCGTAGCAGGAGGGTACTACAATGAGCAGTTCTTC. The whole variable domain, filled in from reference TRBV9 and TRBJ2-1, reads DSGVTQTPKHLITATGQRVTLRCSPRSGDLSVYWYQQSLDQGLQFLIQYYNGEERAKGNILERFSAQQFPDLHSELNLSSLELGDSALYFCASSVAGGYYNEQFFGPGTRLTVL.